Listed here are 27 T cell receptor beta chains from one sample, sequenced in a study of T cells after yellow fever vaccination (dated by TCRdb to between 2018 and 2021). Libraries were prepared through 5' RACE. Sequencing took place on an Illumina HiSeq 2500. TCRdb ran its own pipeline on the public reads, namely fastp trimming at Q25 and MiXCR clone calling, and kept in-frame beta chains. A single entry per CDR3 protein holds the most common genes and DNA from its merged rows. The sample has approximately 22,000 distinct CDR3 sequences on record, 4% to 6% of them singletons. The top ten clones comprise about 19% of the sample. Taken with the paper, the label for treatment or condition translates to: live attenuated yellow fever vaccine strain. The starting material was PBMCs, either bulk or a sorted T-cell subset (CD4+, CD8+, memory, or dextramer-sorted; not recorded which), obtained approximately 40 days after the first yellow fever vaccination. The origin of the receptors is a man between 18 and 29 years old who received the YFV17D yellow fever vaccine.

In this sample, this clonotype turned up many times. The J gene is TRBJ2-1, the V gene TRBV20-1; TRBD2 aligns across 10 bases. Trimming at V came to 2 bases and at J to 8 bases, leaving 6 bases not matched to a gene. The CDR3 contains 14 residues. CDR1 is DFQATT, CDR2 SNEGSKA, per germline (reference sequence). CDR3 in DNA: TGCAGTGCTAGAACCAGCGGGGGGGCGGATGAGCAGTTCTTC. Translating gives CSARTSGGADEQFF.

This clonotype has a count of ten or more. The chain employs TRBV30 and TRBJ1-4; 7 nucleotides match TRBD1. Unmatched junction bases numbered 5, after V lost 0 bases and J lost 10 bases. CDR1 is GTSNPN and CDR2 is SVGIG in the germline V gene (reference sequence). The length of the CDR3 is 13 residues. As DNA, the CDR3 is TGTGCCTGGAGTGTACAGGGGAGCGGAAAACTGTTTTTT. It encodes CAWSVQGSGKLFF.

By share of the sample, this clonotype is medium-sized. The CDR3 here is CASSDRDTGELFF. The DNA for the CDR3 is TGTGCCAGCAGTGACAGGGACACCGGGGAGCTGTTTTTT. This chain connects TRBV6-4 to TRBJ2-2; D remains ambiguous. V shed 2 bases and J shed 3 bases, with 4 bases lying between them. The CDR3 runs 13 residues. Germline CDR1 MRHNA, CDR2 SNTAGT.

Remarks on this clonotype: Its ends do not fully match the called genes, so a read error is possible. This chain joins TRBV5-8 and TRBJ1-2; D is uncertain. The CDR3 runs to 13 residues. The germline V gene encodes CDR1 SGHTS and CDR2 YDEGEE. The CDR3 is CASRLYAGPGYTF. CDR3 sequence (DNA): TGTGCCAGCCGCTTGTACGCAGGTCCAGGCTACACCTTC.

This clonotype was seen ten or more times. The J gene is TRBJ2-4, the V gene TRBV7-6, with D perhaps matching TRBD1 (6 bases). In germline, CDR1 is SGHVS, CDR2 FNYEAQ. CDR3 size: 19 residues. Trimming took off 2 bases at V and 0 bases at J, with 20 bases between the two ends. The CDR3 is CASSLISRGQGSAKNIQYF. For the CDR3, the DNA is TGTGCCAGCAGCTTAATCAGCAGGGGTCAGGGTTCAGCCAAAAACATTCAGTACTTC. Drawing the rest from reference TRBV7-6 and TRBJ2-4, the complete variable domain is GAGVSQSPRYKVTKRGQDVALRCDPISGHVSLYWYRQALGQGPEFLTYFNYEAQQDKSGLPNDRFSAERPEGSISTLTIQRTEQRDSAMYRCASSLISRGQGSAKNIQYFGAGTRLSVL.

In this sample, this clonotype turned up many times. In DNA form, the CDR3 reads TGTGCCAGCAGCCAAGATTTAAAAAGGGACAATCAGCCCCAGCATTTT. Amino acids: CASSQDLKRDNQPQHF. This sequence joins TRBV4-2 and TRBJ1-5, with D unclear. The CDR3 totals 16 residues. Per germline, CDR1 LGHNA and CDR2 YNFKEQ. V was clipped by 0 bases and J by 3 bases, with 12 bases between them.

Ten or more counts support this clonotype. CDR3 sequence: CASSSSRDNQPQHF. As DNA, the CDR3 is TGTGCCAGCAGCTCGTCCCGGGACAATCAGCCCCAGCATTTT. The chain uses TRBV7-9 and TRBJ1-5; D gene uncertain. This CDR3 comprises 14 residues. With 4 bases removed from V and 3 bases from J, the gap between germline ends came to 10 bases. CDR1 SEHNR and CDR2 FQNEAQ come from the germline V gene (reference sequence).

This clonotype has at least ten counts. The V call is TRBV5-4, the J call TRBJ1-1; perhaps TRBD1 as D (5 bases). This CDR3 contains 14 residues. Germline V lookup: CDR1 SGHNT, CDR2 YYREEE (reference sequence). Trimming took 0 bases from V and 5 from J, leaving 11 bases between them. The CDR3 bases are TGTGCCAGCAGCTTGGTGGGACCGGGGACTGAAGCTTTCTTT. Protein: CASSLVGPGTEAFF.

This clonotype showed up many times. The chain is built from TRBV5-1 and TRBJ2-2, with D perhaps matching TRBD2 (5 bases). CDR3 length equals 15 residues. CDR1 and CDR2 (germline): SGHRS, YFSETQ. Trimming removed 5 bases at V and 5 bases at J, with 16 bases between. The DNA for the CDR3 is TGCGCCAGCAGTCCGGTTTTCTCGGGGACCGGGGAGCTGTTTTTT. It codes for CASSPVFSGTGELFF. The full variable domain, in which reference TRBV5-1 and TRBJ2-2 provide the parts outside the CDR3, is KAGVTQTPRYLIKTRGQQVTLSCSPISGHRSVSWYQQTPGQGLQFLFEYFSETQRNKGNFPGRFSGRQFSNSRSEMNVSTLELGDSALYLCASSPVFSGTGELFFGEGSRLTVL.

This clonotype was picked up many times. The chain carries TRBV30 and TRBJ1-2; 7 bases fit TRBD1. Germline loops: CDR1 GTSNPN, CDR2 SVGIG (reference sequence). There are 14 residues in the CDR3. The trim removed 3 bases at V and 4 bases at J, leaving 8 bases unmatched. The CDR3 coding sequence is TGTGCCTGGAGGACCCCAGGGGGTTTCTATGGCTACACCTTC. Translation: CAWRTPGGFYGYTF.

This clonotype was counted many times. J is TRBJ2-7 and V is TRBV3-1; 10 bases fit TRBD2. Germline trimming cut 1 base from V and 1 base from J; bases unmatched to any gene: 13. Germline CDR1 and CDR2: LGHDT and YNNKEL (reference sequence). The CDR3 spans 19 residues. The CDR3 here is CASSQGPLPSSGGSYEQYF. As DNA, the CDR3 is TGTGCCAGCAGCCAAGGACCCCTTCCCTCTAGCGGGGGTTCCTACGAGCAGTACTTC.

This chain links TRBV13 with TRBJ1-2, with D hard to call. Trimming shortened V by 5 bases and J by 4 bases, and 17 bases separated the two germline ends. Looked up from germline, CDR1 is PRHDT and CDR2 is FYEKMQ (reference sequence). The CDR3 sequence is 15 residues long. In DNA form, the CDR3 reads TGTGCCAGCAGCCAATTTCCAGGTTTTAGCTATGGCTACACCTTC. Amino acids: CASSQFPGFSYGYTF.

Many counts were recorded for this clonotype. The rearrangement uses TRBV6-5 and TRBJ1-4; perhaps TRBD1 as D (6 bases). CDR1 and CDR2 (germline): MNHEY, SVGAGI. The CDR3 is 18 residues long. V was pared by 8 bases and J by 0 bases, with 22 bases between. The CDR3 nucleotides are TGTGCCAGCTGTCGGCAGGGTAGGGGGTATGCAACTAATGAAAAACTGTTTTTT. This translates into CASCRQGRGYATNEKLFF.

In this sample, this clonotype turned up many times. This chain joins TRBV7-9 and TRBJ1-2; D is perhaps TRBD1 (6 bases). CDR3 length: 15 amino acids. Between the trimmed V and J ends, which lost 0 bases and 8 bases, there was a span of 16 bases. Germline V gives CDR1 SEHNR, CDR2 FQNEAQ (reference sequence). The CDR3 loop reads CASSLASAEGVGYTF. The CDR3 region has the DNA TGTGCCAGCAGCTTAGCTTCCGCCGAGGGGGTCGGCTACACCTTC.

This clonotype was seen repeatedly, ten times or more. This chain links TRBV7-2 with TRBJ2-5; TRBD1 or TRBD2 may be the D gene (5 bases each). Trimming stripped 6 bases from V and 5 bases from J, with 19 bases between. Germline values: CDR1 SGHTA, CDR2 FQGNSA. CDR3 length: 15 residues. The CDR3 DNA reads TGTGCCAGCAGGACAGCCGGTCTAGCTGACGAGACCCAGTACTTC. It yields the protein CASRTAGLADETQYF.

This clonotype showed up many times. The CDR3 loop is CASSYARKYEQYF. In DNA form, the CDR3 reads TGTGCCAGCAGTTACGCCAGAAAATACGAGCAGTACTTC. The V gene is TRBV6-6, the J gene TRBJ2-7; D not resolved. CDR1 MNHNY and CDR2 SVGAGI come from the germline V gene (reference sequence). V was shortened by 2 bases and J by 4 bases, with 9 bases between the two germline ends. The CDR3 contains 13 residues.

This clonotype has at least ten counts. The chain uses TRBV7-6 and TRBJ1-1; D remains ambiguous. The germline V gene encodes CDR1 SGHVS and CDR2 FNYEAQ. The V and J ends lost 4 bases and 4 bases respectively, with 7 bases between them. CDR3 length: 12 residues. Written as DNA, the CDR3 is TGTGCCAGCAGCTCCTTCGGCACTGAAGCTTTCTTT. It yields the protein CASSSFGTEAFF.

This clonotype was found a few times. This sequence joins TRBV4-1 and TRBJ1-1, with TRBD1 matching 7 bases. Germline loops: CDR1 MGHRA, CDR2 YSYEKL. The CDR3 totals 17 residues. With 1 base clipped from V and 1 base from J, the junction kept 9 bases outside the gene matches. In nucleotides, the CDR3 is TGCGCCAGCAGCCAAGGACCGCTCCGACAGGGGAACACTGAAGCTTTCTTT. Its protein product is CASSQGPLRQGNTEAFF.

This clonotype was detected ten times or more. This chain joins TRBV5-5 and TRBJ1-2; D not resolved. Germline-derived CDR1 and CDR2 are SGHKS and YYEKEE (reference sequence). The CDR3 totals 15 residues. V lost 4 bases and J 6 bases, leaving 19 bases between the germline ends. The CDR3 DNA reads TGTGCCAGCAGCCCCACCGGACGGCCCTGGGATGGCTACACCTTC. Protein: CASSPTGRPWDGYTF.

Ten or more counts support this clonotype. This rearrangement joins TRBV15 to TRBJ2-2; the D gene is possibly TRBD1 (6 bases). The length of the CDR3 is 18 residues. V lost 3 bases and J lost 5, with 22 bases in between. Germline CDR1 is LNHNV and CDR2 is YYDKDF (reference sequence). The CDR3 region is CATSSQGSSQFFTGELFF. The CDR3 DNA reads as TGTGCCACCAGCAGCCAGGGGTCCTCTCAATTTTTTACCGGGGAGCTGTTTTTT.

This clonotype has at least ten counts. The V gene is TRBV5-1, the J gene TRBJ1-2, with 7 positions matching TRBD1. J gave up 7 bases and V 3 bases, and 6 bases lay outside the gene matches. The CDR3 spans 13 residues. The V gene's germline CDR1 is SGHRS and CDR2 YFSETQ. CDR3 in amino acids: CASSSDRDPGYTF. The CDR3 DNA sequence: TGCGCCAGCAGCTCCGACAGGGACCCTGGCTACACCTTC.

This clonotype was seen many times. The V and J genes are TRBV6-2 or TRBV6-3 and TRBJ1-1; D is unresolved. Germline CDR1 and CDR2: MNHEY and SVGEGT. The CDR3 has 12 residues. V shed 8 bases and J shed 5 bases, with 12 bases lying between them. CDR3: CASGVGGTEAFF. DNA for the CDR3: TGTGCCAGCGGTGTTGGAGGGACTGAAGCTTTCTTT.

This clonotype has at least ten counts. This chain links TRBV3-1 with TRBJ2-3; 9 positions match TRBD1. V dropped 2 bases and J dropped 10; count of bases not matched to a gene: 4. This CDR3 region has 13 residues. Germline values: CDR1 LGHDT, CDR2 YNNKEL (reference sequence). The CDR3 reads CASSQRDREAQYF. Here the CDR3 DNA reads TGTGCCAGCAGCCAACGGGACAGGGAGGCGCAGTATTTT.

This clonotype appeared many times. The rearrangement uses TRBV6-2 or TRBV6-3 and TRBJ2-1; 8 bases align to TRBD1. With 6 bases clipped from V and 2 bases from J, the junction kept 12 bases outside the gene matches. The CDR3 length is 17 residues. Per germline, CDR1 MNHEY and CDR2 SVGEGT. The chain's CDR3 is CASSDRTGLLTYNEQFF. For the CDR3, the DNA is TGTGCCAGCAGCGATAGGACAGGGCTGTTGACCTACAATGAGCAGTTCTTC.

This clonotype was detected ten times or more. The chain recombines TRBV5-5 with TRBJ2-3; 10 nucleotides agree with TRBD1. CDR1 and CDR2 (germline): SGHKS, YYEKEE (reference sequence). Unmatched junction bases numbered 10, after V lost 4 bases and J lost 5 bases. This CDR3 is built from 16 residues. The CDR3 nucleotides read TGTGCCAGCAGCCCTCCGGGACAGGGGTTGGGAGATACGCAGTATTTT. It is translated as CASSPPGQGLGDTQYF.

This clonotype was seen many times. The chain has TRBV7-2 and TRBJ2-3; 9 bases line up with TRBD2. CDR3 size: 14 residues. The germline CDR1 and CDR2 sequences are SGHTA and FQGNSA. V gave up 6 bases and J gave up 5 bases; unmatched junction bases: 6. CDR3 DNA: TGTGCCAGCAGTCGCGGGGGGGCTATAGATACGCAGTATTTT. It encodes CASSRGGAIDTQYF.

The rearrangement uses TRBV5-1 and TRBJ2-1, with 9 bases that match TRBD2. V trimming: 5 bases; J trimming: 0 bases; junction bases outside the gene matches: 12. The germline gives CDR1 SGHRS, CDR2 YFSETQ. This CDR3 has 18 residues. Written as DNA, the CDR3 is TGCGCCAGCAGGCCCCCCGTTAGCGGGGGAAGCTCCTACAATGAGCAGTTCTTC. This encodes CASRPPVSGGSSYNEQFF.